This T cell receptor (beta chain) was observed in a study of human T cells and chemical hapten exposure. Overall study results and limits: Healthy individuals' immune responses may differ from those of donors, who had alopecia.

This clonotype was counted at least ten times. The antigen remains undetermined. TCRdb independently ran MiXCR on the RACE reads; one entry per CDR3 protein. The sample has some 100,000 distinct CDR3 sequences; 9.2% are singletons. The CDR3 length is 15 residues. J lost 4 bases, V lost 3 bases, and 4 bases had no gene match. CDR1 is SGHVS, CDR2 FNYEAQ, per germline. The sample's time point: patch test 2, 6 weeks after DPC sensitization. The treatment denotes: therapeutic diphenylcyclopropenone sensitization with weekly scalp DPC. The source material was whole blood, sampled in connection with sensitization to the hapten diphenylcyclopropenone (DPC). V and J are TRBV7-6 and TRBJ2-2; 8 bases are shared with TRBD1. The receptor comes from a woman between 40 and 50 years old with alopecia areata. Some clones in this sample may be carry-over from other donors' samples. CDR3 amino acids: CASSFSGGSTGELFF. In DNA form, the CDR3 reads TGTGCCAGCAGCTTTTCAGGGGGCAGCACCGGGGAGCTGTTTTTT.